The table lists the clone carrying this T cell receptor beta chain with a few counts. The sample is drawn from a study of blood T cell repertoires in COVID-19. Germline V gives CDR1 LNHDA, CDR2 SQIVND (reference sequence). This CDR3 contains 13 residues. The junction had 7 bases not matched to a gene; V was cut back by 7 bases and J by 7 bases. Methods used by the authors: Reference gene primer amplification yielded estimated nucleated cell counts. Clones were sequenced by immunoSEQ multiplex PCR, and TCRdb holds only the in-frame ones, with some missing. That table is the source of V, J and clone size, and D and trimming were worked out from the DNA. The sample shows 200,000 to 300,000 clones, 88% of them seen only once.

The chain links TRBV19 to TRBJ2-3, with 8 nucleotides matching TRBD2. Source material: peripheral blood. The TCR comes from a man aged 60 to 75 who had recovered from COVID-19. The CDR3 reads CASTGTRSHTQYF. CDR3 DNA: TGTGCCAGTACCGGGACTAGATCACATACGCAGTATTTT.